Below, one T cell receptor (beta chain) is given with its context. Its antigen remains unidentified. The data are from a study of T cell responses to AZD1222 COVID-19 vaccine. Findings and limits, study-wide: Seropositive status at baseline applied to only six AZD1222 recipients.

The data were produced by immunoSEQ multiplex PCR, yet TCRdb's version contains in-frame clones alone and is incomplete. Of 190,000 or so clones listed, around nine tenths were seen once; the top ten hold roughly 27%. Germline assignment: CDR1 SGHTA and CDR2 FQGTGA. The CDR3 loop spans 12 amino acids. The germline V and J ends were trimmed by 5 bases and 2 bases, with 7 bases remaining between them. This TCR was sampled from an adult who received the AZD1222 COVID-19 vaccine. The input for sequencing was peripheral blood, taken 28 days after the second AZD1222 dose. This rearrangement joins TRBV7-3 to TRBJ2-7; tentative D call: TRBD1 (6 bases). CDR3 DNA: TGTGCCAGCAGCCGGACAGCCTACGAGCAGTACTTC. Protein: CASSRTAYEQYF.